One T cell receptor (beta chain) is described in this entry. The ends lost 4 bases at V and 8 bases at J; junction bases unmatched: 10. CDR1 and CDR2 (germline): LGHDT, YNNKEL (reference sequence). This CDR3 is built from 14 residues. This record comes from a study of blood T cell repertoires in COVID-19. The table came from immunoSEQ multiplex PCR; TCRdb's copy has only in-frame clones and leaves some out. The data contain 150,000 to 200,000 clones, 80% to 90% of them seen just once; the ten biggest clones take up roughly 15%. Clinical history reported by participants formed the basis on which cohorts were assigned.

The receptor was derived from a man aged 50 to 60 who had recovered from COVID-19. The rearrangement joins TRBV3-1 (or the pseudogene TRBV3-2) to TRBJ1-2; TRBD1 matches 7 bases. Sequencing was done on a sample of PBMCs or T cells enriched from blood (not recorded which). The CDR3 DNA sequence: TGTGCCAGCAGCCCCGGGACAGATATGGAGGGCTACACCTTC. Protein: CASSPGTDMEGYTF.